These 17 T cell receptor beta chains came from one sample sequenced in a study of PD-1 blockade in classical Hodgkin lymphoma. Every patient had relapsed following autologous stem cell transplantation, and cohorts differed in brentuximab vedotin exposure. The repertoire was sequenced with immunoSEQ multiplex PCR; TCRdb's copy has only in-frame clones and lacks some. The profile covers 25,000 to 30,000 clones, with roughly 70% appearing a single time and 26% taken by the ten largest. This specimen consisted of peripheral blood mononuclear cells (PBMCs), obtained before the second cycle of nivolumab. The receptors come from a human donor with classical Hodgkin lymphoma.

The chain employs TRBV5-4 and TRBJ2-7; 9 positions agree with TRBD1. This CDR3 is 13 amino acids long. The V segment lost 5 bases and the J segment 2 bases; nucleotides outside the gene matches: 2. From germline, CDR1 is SGHNT and CDR2 YYREEE (reference sequence). This chain's CDR3 is CASRGTGTYEQYF. CDR3 nucleotides: TGTGCCAGCAGAGGGACAGGGACCTACGAGCAGTACTTC.

This clone appeared a single time. The chain links TRBV19 to TRBJ2-3; 11 nucleotides agree with TRBD1. The CDR3 runs 16 residues. J was trimmed by 4 bases and V by 2 bases; bases with no gene match: 5. Germline CDR1 and CDR2: LNHDA and SQIVND (reference sequence). The CDR3: CASSILGTGGADTQYF. The CDR3 DNA is TGTGCCAGTAGTATACTGGGGACAGGGGGAGCAGATACGCAGTATTTT. Full variable domain (outside the CDR3, taken from reference TRBV19 and TRBJ2-3): DGGITQSPKYLFRKEGQNVTLSCEQNLNHDAMYWYRQDPGQGLRLIYYSQIVNDFQKGDIAEGYSVSREKKESFPLTVTSAQKNPTAFYLCASSILGTGGADTQYFGPGTRLTVL.

This rearrangement joins TRBV7-3 to TRBJ1-1; unclear D gene. Germline V gives CDR1 SGHTA, CDR2 FQGTGA. The CDR3 consists of 13 residues. Trimming took off 0 bases at V and 0 bases at J, with 2 bases between the two ends. The CDR3 nucleotides read TGTGCCAGCAGCTTAACAGTGAACACTGAAGCTTTCTTT. It is translated as CASSLTVNTEAFF.

V is TRBV12-5 and J is TRBJ2-5; the D is unclear. The germline V gene encodes CDR1 LGHNT and CDR2 FRNRAP. The CDR3 contains 13 residues. The V and J ends lost 1 base and 1 base respectively, with 4 bases between them. CDR3 sequence: CASGLGSQETQYF. The CDR3 coding sequence is TGTGCTAGTGGTTTGGGCAGCCAAGAGACCCAGTACTTC. Full variable domain (outside the CDR3, taken from reference TRBV12-5 and TRBJ2-5): DARVTQTPRHKVTEMGQEVTMRCQPILGHNTVFWYRQTMMQGLELLAYFRNRAPLDDSGMPKDRFSAEMPDATLATLKIQPSEPRDSAVYFCASGLGSQETQYFGPGTRLLVL.

The gene calls are TRBV5-1 and TRBJ1-5; D unclear. With 0 bases removed from V and 4 bases from J, the gap between germline ends came to 11 bases. The CDR3 runs 15 residues. Germline V lookup: CDR1 SGHRS, CDR2 YFSETQ. The CDR3 bases are TGCGCCAGCAGCTTGGACCCCGCCCCGAATCAGCCCCAGCATTTT. Translating gives CASSLDPAPNQPQHF.

The chain uses TRBV6-5 and TRBJ2-1; D gene ambiguous. The CDR3 is 14 residues long. V was cut by 6 bases and J by 7 bases, with 16 bases left in between. CDR1 MNHEY and CDR2 SVGAGI come from the germline V gene. CDR3 nucleotide sequence: TGTGCCAGCAGCCTCCATGTTTCGTCGAATGAGCAGTTCTTC. As protein: CASSLHVSSNEQFF.

On this clone itself: The sample carries other DNA sequences with the same CDR3. The chain joins TRBV19 to TRBJ2-7; possible D gene TRBD1, 5 bases. V was cut by 6 bases and J by 0 bases, with 6 bases left in between. Germline assignment: CDR1 LNHDA and CDR2 SQIVND (reference sequence). CDR3 size: 12 residues. The CDR3 is CASSRDSYEQYF. DNA of the CDR3: TGTGCCAGTAGCAGGGACTCCTACGAGCAGTACTTC.

This clone was seen only once. The sample has other DNA sequences that encode this CDR3 too. The V gene is TRBV19, the J gene TRBJ2-2, with D unclear. The V end was cut by 2 bases, the J end by 5 bases, with 9 bases between. The CDR3 covers 14 residues. Germline CDR1 is LNHDA and CDR2 is SQIVND (reference sequence). The CDR3 region has the DNA TGTGCCAGTAGTATACTCGATATTACCGGGGAGCTGTTTTTT. It yields the protein CASSILDITGELFF.

The gene calls are TRBV7-3 and TRBJ1-1; D call uncertain. Germline V gives CDR1 SGHTA, CDR2 FQGTGA. V gave up 0 bases and J gave up 1 base, with 3 bases separating them. The CDR3 covers 13 residues. The CDR3 DNA reads as TGTGCCAGCAGCTTAACGCGGAACACTGAAGCTTTCTTT. It specifies CASSLTRNTEAFF.

The V gene is TRBV7-2, the J gene TRBJ1-5; the D gene is possibly TRBD1 (5 bases). CDR1 is SGHTA and CDR2 is FQGNSA in the germline V gene. CDR3 size: 14 residues. V lost 2 bases to trimming and J lost 7 bases, with 12 bases between them. This chain's CDR3 is CASSLSGGGQPQHF. The CDR3 DNA reads as TGTGCCAGCAGCTTATCGGGGGGGGGACAGCCCCAGCATTTT.

The V gene is TRBV27, the J gene TRBJ2-5; the D is unclear. This CDR3 spans 15 amino acids. Germline values: CDR1 MNHEY, CDR2 SMNVEV (reference sequence). V was pared by 0 bases and J by 0 bases, with 8 bases between. The CDR3 DNA reads as TGTGCCAGCAGTTTATCGATAGAGGACCAAGAGACCCAGTACTTC. It translates to CASSLSIEDQETQYF.

The V and J genes are TRBV10-1 and TRBJ1-3; 8 bases line up with TRBD1. The CDR3 runs to 17 residues. Unmatched junction bases numbered 11, after V lost 0 bases and J lost 7 bases. The germline V gene encodes CDR1 WNHNN and CDR2 SYGVQD (reference sequence). The CDR3 bases are TGCGCCAGCAGTGAGTCGACTCTTGGGACAGGCCTTAACACCATATATTTT. It specifies CASSESTLGTGLNTIYF.

This clone was observed a single time. V and J are TRBV7-7 and TRBJ1-1, with 8 bases that match TRBD1. Germline CDR1 reads SSHAT; CDR2 reads FNYEAQ (reference sequence). The CDR3 runs 13 residues. V gave up 5 bases and J gave up 5 bases; unmatched junction bases: 4. CDR3 residues: CASSTGQGTEAFF. CDR3 sequence (DNA): TGTGCCAGCAGCACTGGACAGGGAACTGAAGCTTTCTTT.

CDR3 in DNA: TGCGCCAGCAGTGTGGAGGGAACCTTGACCTACGAGCAGTACGTC. Residues: CASSVEGTLTYEQYV. The chain joins TRBV10-2 to TRBJ2-7, with a weak D call TRBD2 (6 bases). V was pared by 4 bases and J by 2 bases, with 15 bases between. The length of the CDR3 is 15 residues. CDR1 is WSHSY, CDR2 SAAADI, per germline.

The V and J genes are TRBV7-2 and TRBJ2-6; D remains unclear. The CDR3 length is 16 residues. Deletions cut 5 bases from V and 2 bases from J, with 13 bases between. Germline V lookup: CDR1 SGHTA, CDR2 FQGNSA. The CDR3 region has the DNA TGTGCCAGCAGCCCACATATGATAGCTGGGGCCAACGTCCTGACTTTC. It is translated as CASSPHMIAGANVLTF.

The V and J genes are TRBV28 and TRBJ1-4; D possibly corresponds to TRBD1 (6 bases). Germline V gene lookup returns CDR1 MDHEN and CDR2 SYDVKM. The CDR3 sequence is 14 residues long. Trimming shortened V by 3 bases and J by 2 bases, and 7 bases separated the two germline ends. In DNA, the CDR3 is TGTGCCAGCAGTTTTCAGGGGACTAATGAAAAACTGTTTTTT. Amino acids: CASSFQGTNEKLFF.

The V and J genes are TRBV6-5 and TRBJ2-2; 8 bases line up with TRBD1. The germline V gene encodes CDR1 MNHEY and CDR2 SVGAGI. The CDR3 sequence is 14 residues long. V gave up 8 bases and J gave up 7 bases; unmatched junction bases: 9. As DNA, the CDR3 is TGTGCCAGCGACCGCGAGACAGGGGTCGGGGAGCTGTTTTTT. Amino acids: CASDRETGVGELFF.